The 23 T cell receptor beta chains given below trace back to one sample, sequenced in a study of cytomegalovirus exposure and HLA in healthy donors. Vbeta (60) and Jbeta (13) primers were used in the PCR. TCRdb's copy holds only in-frame clones and misses some; the assay was immunoSEQ multiplex PCR. The table shows about 60,000 clones, with 77% occurring only once. The sequencing sample was made of PBMCs. These TCRs come from a female donor in good health and CMV-seronegative.

The table lists this clone with a few counts. The chain links TRBV11-3 to TRBJ1-1; D may be TRBD1 (6 bases). The CDR3 extends over 14 amino acids. CDR1 and CDR2 (germline): SGHNT, YENEEA. V was shortened by 1 base and J by 6 bases, with 12 bases between the two germline ends. CDR3 DNA sequence: TGTGCCAGCAGCTTAGGGGGGCAGATGGCTGAAGCTTTCTTT. Its protein is CASSLGGQMAEAFF.

The CDR3 protein is CASSLEGGKNQPQHF. The CDR3 region has the DNA TGTGCCAGCAGTTTGGAAGGGGGAAAGAATCAGCCCCAGCATTTT. V gene TRBV28 combines with J gene TRBJ1-5; tentatively, D is TRBD1 (6 bases). This CDR3 has 15 residues. Trimming shortened V by 3 bases and J by 4 bases, and 13 bases separated the two germline ends. Germline V gene sequence: CDR1 MDHEN, CDR2 SYDVKM. The full variable domain, rest sourced from reference TRBV28 and TRBJ1-5, is DVKVTQSSRYLVKRTGEKVFLECVQDMDHENMFWYRQDPGLGLRLIYFSYDVKMKEKGDIPEGYSVSREKKERFSLILESASTNQTSMYLCASSLEGGKNQPQHFGDGTRLSIL.

This clone was observed once. The chain recombines TRBV7-3 with TRBJ2-3; 8 nucleotides agree with TRBD2. Unmatched junction bases numbered 13, after V lost 1 base and J lost 1 base. CDR3 size: 19 residues. Germline V gene lookup returns CDR1 SGHTA and CDR2 FQGTGA. CDR3 sequence (DNA): TGTGCCAGCAGCTTAATCTCCTTACTAGCGGTTCTAGGCACAGATACGCAGTATTTT. It specifies CASSLISLLAVLGTDTQYF.

V and J are TRBV5-1 and TRBJ2-5, with D possibly matching TRBD2 (6 bases). The J call may be faulty, since TRBJ2-7 better matches the DNA end. The CDR3 spans 13 residues. Germline V gene lookup returns CDR1 SGHRS and CDR2 YFSETQ. The CDR3 DNA sequence: TGCGCCAGCAGCTTGCCAGGGAGGTACGAGCAGTACTTC. Protein: CASSLPGRYEQYF.

This clone has only one observation. The chain joins TRBV6-4 to TRBJ2-7; no reliable D call. With 0 bases removed from V and 4 bases from J, the gap between germline ends came to 19 bases. Germline CDR1 is MRHNA and CDR2 is SNTAGT. This CDR3 contains 17 residues. CDR3: CASSDSNQALWYYEQYF. CDR3 DNA sequence: TGTGCCAGCAGTGACTCGAATCAGGCCTTGTGGTATTACGAGCAGTACTTC.

With respect to this clone: This CDR3 is also generated by other DNA sequences in the sample. The CDR3 sequence: CAWSGGGSQPQHF. CDR3 nucleotide sequence: TGTGCCTGGAGTGGCGGGGGCAGCCAGCCCCAGCATTTT. This chain connects TRBV30 to TRBJ1-5; a weak D match, TRBD1 (6 bases). The V and J ends lost 1 base and 7 bases respectively, with 11 bases between them. Germline CDR1 GTSNPN, CDR2 SVGIG (reference sequence). The CDR3 has 13 amino acids.

The V and J genes are TRBV19 and TRBJ1-5, with D possibly matching TRBD1 (6 bases). V lost 5 bases and J lost 1, with 21 bases in between. Looked up from germline, CDR1 is LNHDA and CDR2 is SQIVND (reference sequence). This CDR3 spans 18 amino acids. The CDR3 coding sequence is TGTGCCAGTAGTGGGATCCAGACAGGCGGGGGGAGCAATCAGCCCCAGCATTTT. As protein: CASSGIQTGGGSNQPQHF.

This chain joins TRBV11-2 and TRBJ2-3; D might be TRBD1 (6 bases). V shed 5 bases and J shed 1 base, with 10 bases lying between them. The CDR3 covers 14 residues. Germline CDR1 SGHAT, CDR2 FQNNGV. CDR3 in amino acids: CASSTRQGTDTQYF. The CDR3 DNA sequence: TGTGCCAGCAGCACCCGACAGGGCACAGATACGCAGTATTTT.

This chain uses TRBV27 with TRBJ2-3, with 15 bases matching TRBD2. Germline V gives CDR1 MNHEY, CDR2 SMNVEV (reference sequence). J was trimmed by 2 bases and V by 2 bases; bases with no gene match: 8. The CDR3 is 19 residues long. CDR3 in DNA: TGTGCCAGCAGTTTAGACCCCTGGACTAGCGGGAGGGACACAGATACGCAGTATTTT. The encoded protein is CASSLDPWTSGRDTDTQYF.

J is TRBJ2-2 and V is TRBV18, with 10 nucleotides matching TRBD1. J was trimmed by 10 bases and V by 1 base; bases with no gene match: 9. The V gene's germline CDR1 is KGHSH and CDR2 LQKENI. There are 16 residues in the CDR3. CDR3 sequence: CASSPRQGAVLEELFF. In DNA form, the CDR3 reads TGTGCCAGCTCACCACGACAGGGGGCCGTATTAGAGGAGCTGTTTTTT.

The chain is built from TRBV7-9 and TRBJ1-5; TRBD1 might be the D (6 bases). The CDR3 has 17 residues. Germline V gives CDR1 SEHNR, CDR2 FQNEAQ (reference sequence). Deletions cut 1 base from V and 6 bases from J, with 19 bases between. For the CDR3, the DNA is TGTGCCAGCAGCTTAGTAGGTCCAGGGGCGGACGGTCAGCCCCAGCATTTT. This translates into CASSLVGPGADGQPQHF.

The rearrangement joins TRBV5-4 to TRBJ2-3; TRBD1 is a possible D gene (5 bases). The CDR3 has 15 amino acids. Germline CDR1 is SGHNT and CDR2 is YYREEE (reference sequence). The V gene lost 3 bases and the J gene lost 1 base, with 12 bases spanning the gap. This chain's CDR3 is CASSWSRVGTDTQYF. The CDR3 DNA follows: TGTGCCAGCAGCTGGAGCAGGGTGGGCACAGATACGCAGTATTTT.

This clone was counted a single time. The genes are TRBV25-1 and TRBJ2-4, with D possibly TRBD2 on 7 matching bases. Germline V gene lookup returns CDR1 MGHDK and CDR2 SYGVNS. The germline V and J ends were trimmed by 8 bases and 3 bases, with 20 bases remaining between them. The length of the CDR3 is 16 residues. CDR3 region: CASVGGGGIRKNIQYF. CDR3 nucleotide sequence: TGTGCCAGCGTCGGAGGGGGGGGAATTCGCAAAAACATTCAGTACTTC.

The V and J genes are TRBV19 and TRBJ2-7, with 7 bases aligning to TRBD1. Per the germline V gene, CDR1 is LNHDA and CDR2 is SQIVND (reference sequence). The ends lost 3 bases at V and 3 bases at J; junction bases unmatched: 14. The CDR3 contains 17 residues. As DNA, the CDR3 is TGTGCCAGTAGTATCAGCCCAGGGACAGTAGGGCGCTACGAGCAGTACTTC. As protein: CASSISPGTVGRYEQYF.

The chain combines TRBV2 with TRBJ2-5; 9 nucleotides align to TRBD2. With V trimmed by 6 bases and J by 2 bases, 7 bases remained unmatched. The germline gives CDR1 SNHLY, CDR2 FYNNEI. The CDR3 covers 15 residues. Here the CDR3 DNA reads TGTGCCAGCAGGGGATACGGACTAGCGCAAGAGACCCAGTACTTC. Protein: CASRGYGLAQETQYF. The full variable domain, in which reference TRBV2 and TRBJ2-5 provide the parts outside the CDR3, is EPEVTQTPSHQVTQMGQEVILRCVPISNHLYFYWYRQILGQKVEFLVSFYNNEISEKSEIFDDQFSVERPDGSNFTLKIRSTKLEDSAMYFCASRGYGLAQETQYFGPGTRLLVL.

The chain links TRBV7-9 to TRBJ2-1, with 9 bases identical to TRBD1. The germline CDR1 and CDR2 sequences are SEHNR and FQNEAQ (reference sequence). This CDR3 region has 14 residues. The ends lost 7 bases at V and 4 bases at J; junction bases unmatched: 5. DNA of the CDR3: TGTGCCAGCACCCCCGACAGGGGGTACAATGAGCAGTTCTTC. Its translation: CASTPDRGYNEQFF.

The rearrangement joins TRBV30 to TRBJ2-5; 10 bases align to TRBD1. Germline V gene sequence: CDR1 GTSNPN, CDR2 SVGIG (reference sequence). This CDR3 comprises 17 residues. The trim removed 5 bases at V and 1 base at J, leaving 13 bases unmatched. CDR3 sequence: CAWGPARTGGGQETQYF. The CDR3 DNA reads as TGTGCCTGGGGTCCAGCCCGGACAGGGGGAGGCCAAGAGACCCAGTACTTC.

This chain connects TRBV28 to TRBJ2-2; 7 nucleotides match TRBD1. CDR1 is MDHEN and CDR2 is SYDVKM in the germline V gene. The trim removed 6 bases at V and 4 bases at J, leaving 8 bases unmatched. The length of the CDR3 is 15 residues. CDR3: CASSPDRPLTGELFF. CDR3 nucleotide sequence: TGTGCCAGCAGCCCGGACAGGCCCCTCACCGGGGAGCTGTTTTTT.

This chain joins TRBV10-3 and TRBJ1-2; D uncertain. V lost 2 bases, J lost 4 bases, and 11 bases lay in between. From germline, CDR1 is ENHRY and CDR2 SYGVKD. The CDR3 is made up of 14 amino acids. The CDR3 loop reads CAISELGGSYGYTF. The CDR3 DNA is TGTGCCATCAGTGAGCTCGGTGGGAGCTATGGCTACACCTTC.

This clone was seen more than once but under ten times. The chain recombines TRBV4-3 with TRBJ1-3; D is unresolved. The CDR3 spans 15 residues. CDR1 and CDR2 (germline): LGHNA, YSLEER. Trimming shortened V by 1 base and J by 8 bases, and 15 bases separated the two germline ends. CDR3 sequence: CASSQVPFLFDTIYF. CDR3 nucleotides: TGCGCCAGCAGCCAAGTCCCCTTTTTGTTTGACACCATATATTTT.

The chain has TRBV27 and TRBJ2-7; tentative D call: TRBD2 (5 bases). Trimming stripped 5 bases from V and 5 bases from J, with 13 bases between. The CDR3 has 13 residues. Germline V lookup: CDR1 MNHEY, CDR2 SMNVEV (reference sequence). In DNA form, the CDR3 reads TGTGCCAGCAGTCTACTGGTCGGGAACGAGCAGTACTTC. Translation gives CASSLLVGNEQYF.

This rearrangement joins TRBV28 to TRBJ1-4, with D uncertain. Deletions cut 1 base from V and 6 bases from J, with 9 bases between. Germline V gene data show CDR1 as MDHEN and CDR2 as SYDVKM. This CDR3 comprises 14 residues. CDR3 residues: CASSLSGIDEKLFF. CDR3 coding DNA: TGTGCCAGCAGTTTATCCGGGATCGATGAAAAACTGTTTTTT.

There are a few counts of this clone. This chain uses TRBV7-2 with TRBJ1-4, with 9 bases matching TRBD1. Germline CDR1 reads SGHTA; CDR2 reads FQGNSA. V trimming: 5 bases; J trimming: 10 bases; junction bases outside the gene matches: 8. This CDR3 region has 14 residues. In DNA form, the CDR3 reads TGTGCCAGCAGCCGAAGTCGACAGGGGGGAAAACTGTTTTTT. Residues: CASSRSRQGGKLFF.